Presented here are 26 T cell receptor beta chains from one specimen sequenced in a study of T-cell memory formation after mild COVID-19. TCRdb reanalysed the 5' RACE reads using MiXCR and keeps one entry per CDR3 protein. The sample has 400,000 to 500,000 distinct CDR3 sequences, roughly 20% seen once. Sequenced input: PBMCs or a T cell subset sorted from them (not recorded which). These receptors all stem from an adult woman who had mild COVID-19 (a few samples of this study predate the infection). Cell type and time point are not known.

This clonotype was seen only a few times. The V gene is TRBV3-1, the J gene TRBJ1-2; D is unclear. CDR3 length equals 13 residues. The V and J ends lost 8 bases and 6 bases respectively, with 16 bases between them. The germline gives CDR1 LGHDT, CDR2 YNNKEL (reference sequence). The CDR3 loop is CASRDHLHNGYTF. The DNA of the CDR3 is TGTGCCAGCCGCGACCATCTTCATAATGGCTACACCTTC.

This clonotype was seen a few times. This chain joins TRBV5-6 and TRBJ2-1; no definite D call. Trimming shortened V by 0 bases and J by 0 bases, and 13 bases separated the two germline ends. The CDR3 is 17 residues long. Per germline, CDR1 SGHDT and CDR2 YYEEEE. CDR3 DNA: TGTGCCAGCAGCTTGGTTCCTGGGGATAGCTCCTACAATGAGCAGTTCTTC. It translates to CASSLVPGDSSYNEQFF.

The chain is built from TRBV15 and TRBJ1-6; 7 bases agree with TRBD1. The CDR3 contains 14 residues. CDR1 LNHNV and CDR2 YYDKDF come from the germline V gene (reference sequence). Germline trimming cut 3 bases from V and 10 bases from J; bases unmatched to any gene: 6. The CDR3 DNA reads TGTGCCACCAGCAGCCAGGGGGAGGCCTCACCCCTCCACTTT. Amino acids: CATSSQGEASPLHF.

This clonotype was found many times. The chain is built from TRBV27 and TRBJ2-4; 10 bases are shared with TRBD1. V trimming: 4 bases; J trimming: 13 bases; junction bases outside the gene matches: 10. Germline V gives CDR1 MNHEY, CDR2 SMNVEV (reference sequence). The CDR3 consists of 14 residues. The CDR3 DNA is TGTGCCAGCAGTTCGACAGGGGGCGCGTCTAACCAGTACTTC. The encoded protein is CASSSTGGASNQYF.

The chain combines TRBV7-2 with TRBJ2-3; 8 bases are a match to TRBD2. With V trimmed by 6 bases and J by 6 bases, 11 bases remained unmatched. The CDR3 sequence is 15 residues long. Germline loops: CDR1 SGHTA, CDR2 FQGNSA. The CDR3 loop is CASSGSGSPWDTQYF. CDR3 sequence (DNA): TGTGCCAGCAGTGGGAGCGGGAGCCCGTGGGATACGCAGTATTTT.

This clonotype came up many times. The gene calls are TRBV6-5 and TRBJ2-1, with 9 nucleotides matching TRBD1. With V trimmed by 2 bases and J by 7 bases, 0 bases remained unmatched. This CDR3 has 13 amino acids. In germline, CDR1 is MNHEY, CDR2 SVGAGI. The CDR3, as DNA: TGTGCCAGCAGTTACGACAGGGGGAATGAGCAGTTCTTC. Amino acid sequence: CASSYDRGNEQFF.

The J gene is TRBJ1-5, the V gene TRBV7-2; TRBD1 is a possible D gene (5 bases). Germline CDR1 SGHTA, CDR2 FQGNSA. With 4 bases removed from V and 8 bases from J, the gap between germline ends came to 12 bases. The CDR3 length is 13 residues. The CDR3 region is CASSYGRGEPQHF. The CDR3, as DNA: TGTGCCAGCAGCTACGGACGGGGCGAGCCCCAGCATTTT.

This clonotype was counted between two and nine times. V is TRBV27 and J is TRBJ1-2; no clear D. Germline CDR1 is MNHEY and CDR2 is SMNVEV (reference sequence). Trimming cost V 5 bases and J 4 bases, with 14 bases left between them. The CDR3 totals 14 residues. The CDR3: CASSPIATSYGYTF. The DNA for the CDR3 is TGTGCCAGCAGTCCAATCGCCACGTCCTATGGCTACACCTTC.

This clonotype has more than one count but fewer than ten. V is TRBV6-5 and J is TRBJ2-1; D is unclear. The CDR3 has 13 amino acids. Per germline, CDR1 MNHEY and CDR2 SVGAGI. V was shortened by 3 bases and J by 6 bases, with 9 bases between the two germline ends. The CDR3 nucleotides read TGTGCCAGCAGTTATTGGCCAGGCAATGAGCAGTTCTTC. Amino acid sequence: CASSYWPGNEQFF.

This clonotype was counted between two and nine times. V is TRBV29-1 and J is TRBJ1-3, with 8 bases that match TRBD1. CDR1 is SQVTM, CDR2 ANQGSEA, per germline. The CDR3 is 16 residues long. With 4 bases clipped from V and 2 bases from J, the junction kept 10 bases outside the gene matches. CDR3 amino acids: CSVVSGQATAGNTIYF. The DNA for the CDR3 is TGCAGCGTTGTGTCGGGACAGGCGACGGCTGGAAACACCATATATTTT.

This clonotype has ten or more counts. The rearrangement links TRBV7-6 to TRBJ2-1; D unclear. V was cut by 1 base and J by 0 bases, with 16 bases left in between. Germline V gene lookup returns CDR1 SGHVS and CDR2 FNYEAQ. This CDR3 region has 18 residues. The CDR3 loop is CASSLVAPPLSSYNEQFF. The DNA of the CDR3 is TGTGCCAGCAGCTTAGTTGCCCCGCCACTTAGCTCCTACAATGAGCAGTTCTTC.

This clonotype came up a few times. The chain recombines TRBV6-4 with TRBJ1-2; perhaps TRBD1 as D (6 bases). CDR1 and CDR2 (germline): MRHNA, SNTAGT. V lost 6 bases to trimming and J lost 7 bases, with 12 bases between them. CDR3 length: 12 amino acids. The CDR3 region has the DNA TGTGCCAGCAGGCTCCAGGGGTTTGGCTACACCTTC. This encodes CASRLQGFGYTF.

This clonotype was seen more than once but under ten times. V usage is TRBV5-1 and J usage is TRBJ2-7, with 7 bases aligning to TRBD1. CDR1 and CDR2 (germline): SGHRS, YFSETQ. J was trimmed by 1 base and V by 4 bases; bases with no gene match: 8. The CDR3 sequence is 15 residues long. The CDR3 DNA reads TGCGCCAGCAGCGGGTCCGGGACAGAGTCCTACGAGCAGTACTTC. This sequence encodes CASSGSGTESYEQYF.

The chain recombines TRBV6-1 with TRBJ1-6, with 7 bases matching TRBD1. CDR1 and CDR2 (germline): MNHNS, SASEGT. This CDR3 has 15 amino acids. The trim removed 6 bases at V and 10 bases at J, leaving 12 bases unmatched. DNA for the CDR3: TGTGCCAGCAGCACCCAGGGGGGCGTTAGCTCACCCCTCCACTTT. Its protein product is CASSTQGGVSSPLHF.

This clonotype showed up just a few times. This chain joins TRBV12-3 or TRBV12-4 and TRBJ2-3; 11 nucleotides line up with TRBD2. Germline trimming cut 5 bases from V and 7 bases from J; bases unmatched to any gene: 5. The CDR3 length is 14 residues. CDR3 loop: CASSISGGANTQYF. The CDR3 region has the DNA TGTGCCAGCAGTATTAGCGGGGGGGCGAATACGCAGTATTTT.

The rearrangement joins TRBV6-5 to TRBJ2-2, with 11 bases lining up with TRBD2. This CDR3 is 18 amino acids long. Germline-derived CDR1 and CDR2 are MNHEY and SVGAGI. The ends lost 1 base at V and 0 bases at J; junction bases unmatched: 4. CDR3 in amino acids: CASSYLGSGRANTGELFF. CDR3 sequence (DNA): TGTGCCAGCAGTTACTTGGGTAGCGGGAGGGCGAACACCGGGGAGCTGTTTTTT.

This clonotype was observed a handful of times. The rearrangement uses TRBV12-3 or TRBV12-4 and TRBJ2-5; D unclear. V lost 4 bases and J 5 bases, leaving 8 bases between the germline ends. There are 12 residues in the CDR3. CDR3 bases: TGTGCCAGCAGTTACACGTCCGAGACCCAGTACTTC. Its translation: CASSYTSETQYF.

J is TRBJ2-4 and V is TRBV5-4, with 7 bases lining up with TRBD2. CDR1 and CDR2 (germline): SGHNT, YYREEE (reference sequence). Trimming removed 1 base from V and 3 bases from J; junction bases left unmatched: 7. CDR3 length: 16 residues. The CDR3 bases are TGTGCCAGCAGCTTGTCTCCAGGGAGGGACAAAAACATTCAGTACTTC. Protein: CASSLSPGRDKNIQYF.

CDR3 DNA sequence: TGTGCCAGCAGCCGGACTGGAGGGACAGGCGGGTTTGGTTTCTTT. Encoded protein: CASSRTGGTGGFGFF. This rearrangement joins TRBV7-9 to TRBJ1-1; 8 nucleotides match TRBD1. Germline-derived CDR1 and CDR2 are SEHNR and FQNEAQ (reference sequence). J was trimmed by 13 bases and V by 5 bases; bases with no gene match: 18. The CDR3 totals 15 residues.

The chain has TRBV5-6 and TRBJ2-1; 8 bases match TRBD2. Losses at the gene ends were 1 base for V and 8 bases for J; bases not matched to a gene: 8. Germline-derived CDR1 and CDR2 are SGHDT and YYEEEE. The CDR3 contains 15 residues. The CDR3 is CASSLFAGRGDEQFF. The CDR3 DNA follows: TGTGCCAGCAGCTTGTTCGCGGGGCGGGGGGATGAGCAGTTCTTC.

J is TRBJ1-1 and V is TRBV5-1; 7 bases fit TRBD1. The V and J ends lost 4 bases and 0 bases, in that order; junction bases with no gene match: 6. The CDR3 totals 15 residues. Germline V gives CDR1 SGHRS, CDR2 YFSETQ. The CDR3 spells CASSGWTGVNTEAFF. The CDR3 DNA is TGCGCCAGCAGCGGATGGACAGGAGTGAACACTGAAGCTTTCTTT.

Only a few counts were recorded for this clonotype. The genes are TRBV6-5 and TRBJ2-4; TRBD2 matches at 13 bases. Germline lookup yields CDR1 MNHEY and CDR2 SVGAGI. The CDR3 extends over 20 amino acids. With V trimmed by 6 bases and J by 7 bases, 21 bases remained unmatched. The CDR3: CASSIRGSGLAGVGRNIQYF. CDR3 DNA: TGTGCCAGCAGCATCCGGGGGAGCGGACTAGCGGGAGTTGGAAGGAACATTCAGTACTTC.

V gene TRBV20-1 combines with J gene TRBJ1-1; D uncertain. V gave up 2 bases and J gave up 1 base, with 11 bases separating them. The length of the CDR3 is 14 residues. Germline CDR1 reads DFQATT; CDR2 reads SNEGSKA (reference sequence). CDR3 loop: CSARKLLGNTEAFF. DNA of the CDR3: TGCAGTGCTAGAAAATTACTAGGGAACACTGAAGCTTTCTTT.

In its sample, this clonotype was seen a few times. The rearrangement uses TRBV18 and TRBJ1-5, with 7 nucleotides matching TRBD1. Germline trimming cut 3 bases from V and 6 bases from J; bases unmatched to any gene: 8. CDR3 length equals 15 residues. Per germline, CDR1 KGHSH and CDR2 LQKENI. The DNA of the CDR3 is TGTGCCAGCTCACCCCGGACAGGAGGTCTTCAGCCCCAGCATTTT. Protein product: CASSPRTGGLQPQHF.

This clonotype was picked up a small number of times. CDR3 nucleotide sequence: TGTGCCAGCAGCCAAGGGGCTACCCAAGCCTACAATGAGCAGTTCTTC. It translates to CASSQGATQAYNEQFF. This chain links TRBV4-2 with TRBJ2-1; no definite D call. Germline loops: CDR1 LGHNA, CDR2 YNFKEQ. This CDR3 region has 16 residues. V gave up 1 base and J gave up 2 bases, with 12 bases separating them.

This clonotype was counted between two and nine times. The V gene is TRBV20-1, the J gene TRBJ1-1; D not resolved. The ends were cut back, 1 base at V and 1 base at J, with 10 bases in the middle. Germline assignment: CDR1 DFQATT and CDR2 SNEGSKA (reference sequence). This CDR3 is built from 14 residues. The CDR3, as DNA: TGCAGTGCTAGAGTTATGCGAGGGAACACTGAAGCTTTCTTT. It encodes CSARVMRGNTEAFF.